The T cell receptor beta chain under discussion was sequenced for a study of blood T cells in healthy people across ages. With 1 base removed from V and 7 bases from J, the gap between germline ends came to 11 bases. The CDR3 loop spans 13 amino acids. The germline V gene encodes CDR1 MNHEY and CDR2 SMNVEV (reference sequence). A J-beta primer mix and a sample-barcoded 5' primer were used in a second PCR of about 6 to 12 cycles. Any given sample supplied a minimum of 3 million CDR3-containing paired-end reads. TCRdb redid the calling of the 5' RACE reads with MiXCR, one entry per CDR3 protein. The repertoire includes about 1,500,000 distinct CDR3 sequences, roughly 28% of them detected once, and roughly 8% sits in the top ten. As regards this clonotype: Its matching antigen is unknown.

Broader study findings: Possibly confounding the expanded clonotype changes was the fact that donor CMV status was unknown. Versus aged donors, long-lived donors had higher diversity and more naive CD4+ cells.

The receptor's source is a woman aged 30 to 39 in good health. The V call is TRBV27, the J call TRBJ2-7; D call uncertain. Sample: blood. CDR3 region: CASSLFPFKEQYF. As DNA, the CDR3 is TGTGCCAGCAGTTTATTCCCTTTTAAGGAGCAGTACTTC.